These 25 T cell receptor beta chains were all obtained from the same sample, sequenced in a study of T cell responses to AZD1222 COVID-19 vaccine. Sequencing was performed with immunoSEQ multiplex PCR; in TCRdb, only in-frame clones are kept and a portion is missing. The sample has about 81,000 clones; less than 95% are singletons. The material was peripheral blood, obtained 28 days after the second AZD1222 dose. The receptors originated from an adult who received the AZD1222 COVID-19 vaccine.

The V and J genes are TRBV5-5 and TRBJ2-2; D is unresolved. This CDR3 has 14 residues. Trimming cost V 4 bases and J 0 bases, with 7 bases left between them. Germline V gives CDR1 SGHKS, CDR2 YYEKEE (reference sequence). The CDR3 is CASSIAANTGELFF. CDR3 bases: TGTGCCAGCAGCATAGCTGCGAACACCGGGGAGCTGTTTTTT.

This chain links TRBV25-1 with TRBJ2-6; D gene unclear. Deletions cut 4 bases from V and 0 bases from J, with 4 bases between. Germline CDR1 MGHDK, CDR2 SYGVNS. CDR3 length: 14 residues. CDR3 sequence (DNA): TGTGCCAGCAGTGCCGACTCTGGGGCCAACGTCCTGACTTTC. It specifies CASSADSGANVLTF. Drawing the rest from reference TRBV25-1 and TRBJ2-6, the complete variable domain is EADIYQTPRYLVIGTGKKITLECSQTMGHDKMYWYQQDPGMELHLIHYSYGVNSTEKGDLSSESTVSRIRTEHFPLTLESARPSHTSQYLCASSADSGANVLTFGAGSRLTVL.

This clone was seen a single time. The rearrangement links TRBV4-1 to TRBJ1-2; D is uncertain. The germline V gene has CDR1 MGHRA and CDR2 YSYEKL. V lost 0 bases to trimming and J lost 4 bases, with 12 bases between them. The CDR3 runs 15 residues. The CDR3 region is CASSQDSASFYGYTF. CDR3 nucleotides: TGCGCCAGCAGCCAAGACTCGGCCAGCTTCTATGGCTACACCTTC.

The V and J genes are TRBV7-2 and TRBJ2-1; D is unresolved. The CDR3 runs 12 residues. From germline, CDR1 is SGHTA and CDR2 FQGNSA. V lost 4 bases and J lost 8, with 9 bases in between. CDR3 region: CASSSRWDEQFF. CDR3 in DNA: TGTGCCAGCAGCTCACGGTGGGATGAGCAGTTCTTC.

The chain joins TRBV9 to TRBJ1-5; 7 bases fit TRBD1. J lost 8 bases, V lost 2 bases, and 7 bases had no gene match. CDR3 length: 14 amino acids. The germline gives CDR1 SGDLS, CDR2 YYNGEE. The CDR3: CASSVWGTGEPQHF. The CDR3 DNA reads as TGTGCCAGCAGCGTTTGGGGAACAGGGGAGCCCCAGCATTTT.

V usage is TRBV5-1 and J usage is TRBJ2-4, with D perhaps given as TRBD1 or TRBD2 (6 bases each). The germline CDR1 and CDR2 sequences are SGHRS and YFSETQ. Trimming left V 4 bases short and J 7 bases short, with 18 bases between. This CDR3 is 15 amino acids long. The CDR3 loop is CASSPGGGGGNIQYF. CDR3 DNA sequence: TGCGCCAGCAGCCCCGGCGGAGGGGGAGGCAACATTCAGTACTTC.

The chain joins TRBV27 to TRBJ2-3, with 12 bases matching TRBD2. The CDR3 sequence is 18 residues long. Germline V CDR1 and CDR2: MNHEY, SMNVEV (reference sequence). V lost 2 bases to trimming and J lost 8 bases; unmatched junction nucleotides: 14. CDR3 in DNA: TGTGCCAGCAGTTTAACCAGCAGGACTAGCGGGAATAGGGTTACGCAGTATTTT. Translation: CASSLTSRTSGNRVTQYF.

A single count supports this clone. This chain links TRBV5-1 with TRBJ2-7, with 14 bases fitting TRBD2. J gave up 0 bases and V 4 bases, and 9 bases lay outside the gene matches. The CDR3 totals 18 residues. CDR1 and CDR2 from the germline V gene are SGHRS and YFSETQ. CDR3 DNA: TGCGCCAGCAGCCCGGGACTAGCGGGAGACACCCTCTCCTACGAGCAGTACTTC. Translated, it gives CASSPGLAGDTLSYEQYF.

The genes are TRBV27 and TRBJ2-7; D unresolved. The V gene lost 0 bases and the J gene lost 3 bases, with 9 bases spanning the gap. CDR1 is MNHEY, CDR2 SMNVEV, per germline (reference sequence). The CDR3 is 14 residues long. The CDR3: CASSLSSRFYEQYF. Here the CDR3 DNA reads TGTGCCAGCAGTTTATCGAGCCGGTTCTACGAGCAGTACTTC.

J is TRBJ2-1 and V is TRBV2; 9 bases line up with TRBD2. Germline V gives CDR1 SNHLY, CDR2 FYNNEI. V was pared by 2 bases and J by 7 bases, with 6 bases of the junction left unmatched. The CDR3 has 15 residues. The CDR3 sequence: CASSEIAGVRNEQFF. CDR3 sequence (DNA): TGTGCCAGCAGTGAAATAGCGGGAGTACGGAATGAGCAGTTCTTC.

This chain uses TRBV15 with TRBJ1-3, with no clear D. Germline assignment: CDR1 LNHNV and CDR2 YYDKDF (reference sequence). V was pared by 0 bases and J by 4 bases, with 19 bases between. This CDR3 is built from 18 residues. CDR3 nucleotide sequence: TGTGCCACCAGCAGAGAGATTTCCTCCGGCAGGCTGGGAAACACCATATATTTT. Residues: CATSREISSGRLGNTIYF.

This chain connects TRBV6-5 to TRBJ2-7, with TRBD2 matching 8 bases. After removal of 8 bases from V and 4 bases from J, the junction contained 7 bases not matched to a gene. Germline V gene sequence: CDR1 MNHEY, CDR2 SVGAGI. CDR3 size: 13 residues. CDR3 sequence: CASSGGPPYEQYF. The CDR3 DNA reads as TGTGCCAGCTCGGGGGGGCCTCCGTACGAGCAGTACTTC.

This chain joins TRBV5-4 and TRBJ2-3; 14 positions match TRBD2. Germline V gene lookup returns CDR1 SGHNT and CDR2 YYREEE (reference sequence). There are 18 residues in the CDR3. V was pared by 3 bases and J by 2 bases, with 8 bases of the junction left unmatched. The CDR3 spells CASSSGLAGAFPTDTQYF. CDR3 nucleotide sequence: TGTGCCAGCAGCTCGGGACTAGCGGGAGCCTTTCCCACAGATACGCAGTATTTT.

This clone was observed once. V and J are TRBV29-1 and TRBJ1-2, with D possibly matching TRBD1 (5 bases). CDR3 length: 14 amino acids. Trimming shortened V by 1 base and J by 2 bases, and 11 bases separated the two germline ends. Per the germline V gene, CDR1 is SQVTM and CDR2 is ANQGSEA. CDR3 coding DNA: TGCAGCGTTGAAGGGGGCAGACCAAACTATGGCTACACCTTC. Protein: CSVEGGRPNYGYTF.

This chain joins TRBV19 and TRBJ1-1; D may be TRBD1 (6 bases). V was clipped by 6 bases and J by 5 bases, with 16 bases between them. CDR1 and CDR2 from the germline V gene are LNHDA and SQIVND (reference sequence). This CDR3 contains 14 residues. CDR3 coding DNA: TGTGCCAGTAGACGCCAGGGGTTTGGTACTGAAGCTTTCTTT. This sequence encodes CASRRQGFGTEAFF. The whole variable domain, remainder taken from reference TRBV19 and TRBJ1-1, is DGGITQSPKYLFRKEGQNVTLSCEQNLNHDAMYWYRQDPGQGLRLIYYSQIVNDFQKGDIAEGYSVSREKKESFPLTVTSAQKNPTAFYLCASRRQGFGTEAFFGQGTRLTVV.

The chain couples TRBV28 to TRBJ2-7; 9 bases agree with TRBD2. The junction had 4 bases not matched to a gene; V was cut back by 8 bases and J by 2 bases. Germline values: CDR1 MDHEN, CDR2 SYDVKM. The CDR3 runs 13 residues. The CDR3 DNA is TGTGCCAGCTGGACTAGCGTGCCCTACGAGCAGTACTTC. This translates into CASWTSVPYEQYF.

The V and J genes are TRBV5-1 and TRBJ2-1; 8 bases are shared with TRBD2. The V gene's germline CDR1 is SGHRS and CDR2 YFSETQ. The CDR3 runs to 16 residues. V was clipped by 3 bases and J by 8 bases; unmatched bases: 13. This CDR3 reads CASSYQAGVGLDEQFF. Written as DNA, the CDR3 is TGCGCCAGCAGCTACCAAGCGGGGGTTGGCTTGGATGAGCAGTTCTTC.

The V and J genes are TRBV3-1 (or the pseudogene TRBV3-2) and TRBJ2-2, with D perhaps matching TRBD1 (5 bases). Germline CDR1 reads LGHDT; CDR2 reads YNNKEL (reference sequence). This CDR3 is 15 amino acids long. Trimming shortened V by 1 base and J by 4 bases, and 10 bases separated the two germline ends. In DNA form, the CDR3 reads TGTGCCAGCAGCCAAGTCAGGGTGGTCACCGGGGAGCTGTTTTTT. Translating gives CASSQVRVVTGELFF.

The chain combines TRBV14 with TRBJ2-1, with 8 bases lining up with TRBD2. The V gene end was trimmed by 3 bases and the J gene end by 6 bases; junction bases not matched to a gene: 7. The CDR3 spans 15 residues. CDR1 and CDR2 (germline): SGHDN, FVKESK. The CDR3 DNA follows: TGTGCCAGCAGCCAGGTAGCGGGGCTTGGCAATGAGCAGTTCTTC. Its protein product is CASSQVAGLGNEQFF.

The gene calls are TRBV6-5 and TRBJ2-1; D gene unclear. The germline gives CDR1 MNHEY, CDR2 SVGAGI. The CDR3 loop spans 14 amino acids. Trimming removed 8 bases at V and 3 bases at J, with 14 bases between. Here the CDR3 reads CASSRSNLYNEQFF. The CDR3 DNA reads as TGTGCCAGCTCTAGGTCGAACCTCTACAATGAGCAGTTCTTC.

This sequence joins TRBV28 and TRBJ1-1, with D hard to call. The ends were cut back, 3 bases at V and 2 bases at J, with 1 base in the middle. This CDR3 is 11 amino acids long. Germline CDR1 is MDHEN and CDR2 is SYDVKM. The DNA of the CDR3 is TGTGCCAGCAGTTTTAACACTGAAGCTTTCTTT. Translation: CASSFNTEAFF.

The CDR3 nucleotides read TGTGCCATCAGTGAGGAGGGTAACTATGGCTACACCTTC. Its translation: CAISEEGNYGYTF. The rearrangement links TRBV10-3 to TRBJ1-2; D is undetermined. The CDR3 has 13 amino acids. V lost 2 bases to trimming and J lost 1 base, with 5 bases between them. Germline assignment: CDR1 ENHRY and CDR2 SYGVKD.

The rearrangement uses TRBV19 and TRBJ1-1, with 8 bases fitting TRBD1. In germline, CDR1 is LNHDA, CDR2 SQIVND (reference sequence). V lost 3 bases to trimming and J lost 3 bases; unmatched junction nucleotides: 3. This CDR3 is built from 14 residues. The CDR3 region is CASSIDRGYTEAFF. CDR3 bases: TGTGCCAGTAGTATCGACAGGGGATACACTGAAGCTTTCTTT. Full variable domain (outside the CDR3, taken from reference TRBV19 and TRBJ1-1): DGGITQSPKYLFRKEGQNVTLSCEQNLNHDAMYWYRQDPGQGLRLIYYSQIVNDFQKGDIAEGYSVSREKKESFPLTVTSAQKNPTAFYLCASSIDRGYTEAFFGQGTRLTVV.

This rearrangement joins TRBV11-3 to TRBJ2-2; D unclear. V lost 2 bases to trimming and J lost 2 bases, with 12 bases between them. The CDR3 consists of 16 residues. Looked up from germline, CDR1 is SGHNT and CDR2 is YENEEA. This chain's CDR3 is CASSLIILPNTGELFF. The CDR3 DNA reads as TGTGCCAGCAGCTTAATCATCTTACCTAACACCGGGGAGCTGTTTTTT.

The chain links TRBV7-2 to TRBJ2-2; D is uncertain. The germline gives CDR1 SGHTA, CDR2 FQGNSA. V was pared by 5 bases and J by 0 bases, with 4 bases between. The CDR3 totals 13 residues. DNA of the CDR3: TGTGCCAGCAGCCTGCCGAACACCGGGGAGCTGTTTTTT. As protein: CASSLPNTGELFF.